This is a list of T cell receptor beta chains from one sample in a study of T cells in Graves' hyperthyroidism and ophthalmopathy. TCRdb re-called the multiplex PCR reads with MiXCR, one entry per CDR3 protein. The sample shows approximately 710,000 distinct CDR3 sequences, roughly a sixth of them seen only once. The specimen was blood. Source of these receptors: a man aged 50 to 60 with Graves' hyperthyroidism. CDR3s include the opening cysteine and the closing phenylalanine or tryptophan. A D gene is named only where the DNA matches it firmly. Size tells how often a clone was seen (once, few, many) or the class of an expanded clone, and some rows leave it out.

CDR3 protein: CASRGGQDNEQFF
CDR3 DNA: TGTGCCAGCAGAGGGGGGCAGGACAATGAGCAGTTCTTC
V gene: TRBV3-1
D gene: -
clone size: many
J gene: TRBJ2-1

CDR3 protein: CASSLREQNEKLFF
CDR3 DNA: TGTGCCAGCAGCTTGAGAGAGCAGAATGAAAAACTGTTTTTT
V gene: TRBV5-4
D gene: -
clone size: -
J gene: TRBJ1-4

CDR3 protein: CASIRTGGGEQYF
CDR3 DNA: TGTGCCAGCATTAGGACAGGGGGCGGCGAGCAGTACTTC
V gene: TRBV6-1
D gene: TRBD1
clone size: many
J gene: TRBJ2-7

CDR3 protein: CASSLWDQTSSYEQYF
CDR3 DNA: TGTGCCAGCAGCCTATGGGACCAGACGAGCTCCTACGAGCAGTACTTC
V gene: TRBV6-1
D gene: -
clone size: few
J gene: TRBJ2-7

CDR3 protein: CSGIGAEAFF
CDR3 DNA: TGCAGCGGGATCGGCGCTGAAGCTTTCTTT
V gene: TRBV29-1
D gene: -
clone size: -
J gene: TRBJ1-1

CDR3 protein: CASSPTTSDSYNEQFF
CDR3 DNA: TGTGCCAGCTCACCGACAACTAGCGACTCCTACAATGAGCAGTTCTTC
V gene: TRBV18
D gene: TRBD2
clone size: -
J gene: TRBJ2-1

CDR3 protein: CASSEPGRASPLHF
CDR3 DNA: TGTGCCAGCAGTGAGCCCGGCAGGGCTTCACCCCTCCACTTT
V gene: TRBV2
D gene: -
clone size: -
J gene: TRBJ1-6

CDR3 protein: CASSHPAELLNTEAFF
CDR3 DNA: TGTGCCAGCAGCCACCCCGCGGAGCTCTTGAACACTGAAGCTTTCTTT
V gene: TRBV7-6
D gene: -
clone size: -
J gene: TRBJ1-1

CDR3 protein: CASSLGQPYQPQHF
CDR3 DNA: TGTGCCAGCAGTTTAGGGCAGCCGTATCAGCCCCAGCATTTT
V gene: TRBV28
D gene: -
clone size: -
J gene: TRBJ1-5

CDR3 protein: CSVESGLAGDEQYF
CDR3 DNA: TGCAGCGTTGAAAGCGGACTAGCGGGAGATGAGCAGTACTTC
V gene: TRBV29-1
D gene: TRBD2
clone size: many
J gene: TRBJ2-7

CDR3 protein: CASSFLGTGGAANEKLFF
CDR3 DNA: TGTGCCAGCAGTTTTCTCGGGACAGGGGGAGCGGCTAATGAAAAACTGTTTTTT
V gene: TRBV12-3/TRBV12-4
D gene: TRBD1
clone size: many
J gene: TRBJ1-4

CDR3 protein: CASSHNRVYEQYF
CDR3 DNA: TGTGCCAGCAGCCATAACAGGGTTTATGAGCAGTACTTC
V gene: TRBV11-2
D gene: -
clone size: many
J gene: TRBJ2-7

CDR3 protein: CASSLAPGNTEAFF
CDR3 DNA: TGTGCCAGCAGTTTAGCACCAGGGAACACTGAAGCTTTCTTT
V gene: TRBV5-1
D gene: -
clone size: many
J gene: TRBJ1-1

CDR3 protein: CASSFQGPTGELFF
CDR3 DNA: TGCGCCAGCAGCTTTCAGGGCCCCACCGGGGAGCTGTTTTTT
V gene: TRBV5-1
D gene: -
clone size: few
J gene: TRBJ2-2

CDR3 protein: CASSGQGSNQPQHF
CDR3 DNA: TGTGCCAGCAGTGGACAGGGTAGCAATCAGCCCCAGCATTTT
V gene: TRBV2
D gene: TRBD1
clone size: many
J gene: TRBJ1-5

CDR3 protein: CASTTRDKNIQYF
CDR3 DNA: TGTGCCAGCACGACCCGTGACAAAAACATTCAGTACTTC
V gene: TRBV27
D gene: -
clone size: -
J gene: TRBJ2-4

CDR3 protein: CASSFDFNQPQHF
CDR3 DNA: TGTGCCAGCAGTTTCGACTTCAATCAGCCCCAGCATTTT
V gene: TRBV28
D gene: -
clone size: -
J gene: TRBJ1-5

CDR3 protein: CASTGQGETQYF
CDR3 DNA: TGTGCCAGCACTGGACAGGGGGAGACCCAGTACTTC
V gene: TRBV2
D gene: TRBD1
clone size: -
J gene: TRBJ2-5

CDR3 protein: CASTNVRGGHEQFF
CDR3 DNA: TGTGCCAGCACCAACGTTCGGGGGGGCCATGAGCAGTTCTTC
V gene: TRBV5-6
D gene: TRBD2
clone size: -
J gene: TRBJ2-1

CDR3 protein: CAIREGRRTSTDTQYF
CDR3 DNA: TGTGCCATCAGAGAGGGACGGAGAACTAGCACAGATACGCAGTATTTT
V gene: TRBV10-3
D gene: -
clone size: few
J gene: TRBJ2-3

CDR3 protein: CASRPSGGGETQYF
CDR3 DNA: TGTGCCAGCAGACCTAGCGGAGGGGGAGAGACCCAGTACTTC
V gene: TRBV28
D gene: -
clone size: many
J gene: TRBJ2-5

CDR3 protein: CASSAASGGSDTQYF
CDR3 DNA: TGTGCCAGCAGCGCGGCCAGCGGGGGGTCAGATACGCAGTATTTT
V gene: TRBV6-4
D gene: TRBD2
clone size: -
J gene: TRBJ2-3